This T cell receptor beta chain was sequenced for a study of tumor and adjacent non-tumor tissue in lung cancer. The wider study: On average, productive TCRbeta reads reached a few million per sample. Findings of the study overall: Normal lung showed higher cumulative top 100 clone frequency than tumor. Patients with more diverse tumor TCRs had worse survival.

RNA was extracted from bulk tissue without any cell sorting. For this clonotype: Antigen unknown. A junction end diverges from the germline sequence, so it may reflect a read error.

The library came from three nested PCR rounds adapted from ARM-PCR protocols. In TCRdb, the multiplex PCR reads were re-called with MiXCR into one record per CDR3 protein. The sample has tens of thousands of distinct CDR3 sequences; 67% are singletons. This CDR3 has 17 residues. The source is a man aged 55-75 years with non-small cell lung cancer. The V gene is TRBV12-3 or TRBV12-4, the J gene TRBJ2-6, with D perhaps matching TRBD2 (6 bases). The sequencing input was lung tumor tissue. The CDR3 coding sequence is TGTACCAGCAGTCCTGGGACTTCTGTCTCTGGGGTCAACGTCCTTACTTTC. Protein product: CTSSPGTSVSGVNVLTF.